The sequence of this T cell receptor beta chain was determined in a study of CD8+ T cells in alopecia areata. Overall study context: Those treated were given oral tofacitinib at 5 to 10 mg twice daily. Findings and limits, study-wide: The study found higher clonality in lesional than normal scalp, especially in alopecia totalis/universalis. Scalp clonality dropped significantly under tofacitinib, as did expanded CD8+ top-100 clones.

CDR1 MNHEY and CDR2 SMNVEV come from the germline V gene (reference sequence). The CDR3 loop spans 15 amino acids. The ends lost 10 bases at V and 4 bases at J; junction bases unmatched: 14. The treatment was: oral pan-JAK inhibitor, 5-10 mg twice daily. PBMCs provided sorted CD4+ and CD8+ T cells. This clone showed up just once. The antigen is not known. RNA extraction was followed by reverse transcription into cDNA, which acted as the sequencing template. Only in-frame clones appear in the TCRdb table, and some are missing; sequencing was by immunoSEQ multiplex PCR. The table lists roughly 140,000 clones, around 82% of them singletons, with roughly 25% in the top ten.

Sequenced material: CD8+ T cells sorted from blood, taken at week 4, from a patient treated with tofacitinib. This clonotype was sampled from a human donor with alopecia areata. V and J are TRBV27 and TRBJ2-5, with 8 bases aligning to TRBD1. The CDR3 sequence is CANTWGRGRAETQYF. Written as DNA, the CDR3 is TGTGCCAACACATGGGGCAGGGGGCGGGCAGAGACCCAGTACTTC.